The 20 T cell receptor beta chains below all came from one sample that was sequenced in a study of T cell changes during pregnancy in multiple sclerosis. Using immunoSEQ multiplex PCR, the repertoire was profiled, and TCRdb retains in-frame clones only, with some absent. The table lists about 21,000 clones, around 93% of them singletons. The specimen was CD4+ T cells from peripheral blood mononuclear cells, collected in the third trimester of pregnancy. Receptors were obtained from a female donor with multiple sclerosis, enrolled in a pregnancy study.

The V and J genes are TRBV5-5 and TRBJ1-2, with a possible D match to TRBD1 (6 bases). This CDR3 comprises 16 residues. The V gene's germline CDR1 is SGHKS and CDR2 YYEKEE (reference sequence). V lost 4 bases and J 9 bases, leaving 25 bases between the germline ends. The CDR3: CASSPIFSRTDLSYTF. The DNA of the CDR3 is TGTGCCAGCAGCCCAATCTTCTCCCGGACAGACCTTAGCTACACCTTC.

CDR3 bases: TGCGCCAGCAGCCGACGTCAGGCAGAGACCCAGTACTTC. Translated, it gives CASSRRQAETQYF. The J gene is TRBJ2-5, the V gene TRBV5-1; D is ambiguous. Looked up from germline, CDR1 is SGHRS and CDR2 is YFSETQ. With 4 bases removed from V and 4 bases from J, the gap between germline ends came to 11 bases. CDR3 length: 13 amino acids.

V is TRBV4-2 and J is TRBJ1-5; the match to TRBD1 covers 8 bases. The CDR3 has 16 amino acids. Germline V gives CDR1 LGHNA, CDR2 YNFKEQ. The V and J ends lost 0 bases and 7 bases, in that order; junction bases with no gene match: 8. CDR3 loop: CASSQEGQGARQPQHF. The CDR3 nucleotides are TGTGCCAGCAGCCAAGAAGGGCAGGGGGCACGGCAGCCCCAGCATTTT.

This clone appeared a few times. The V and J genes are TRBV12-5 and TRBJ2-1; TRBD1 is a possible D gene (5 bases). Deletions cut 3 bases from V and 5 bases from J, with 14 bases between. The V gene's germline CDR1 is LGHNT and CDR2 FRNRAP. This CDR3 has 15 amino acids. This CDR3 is CASGFGQGSNNEQFF. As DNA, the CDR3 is TGTGCTAGTGGTTTTGGGCAGGGAAGCAACAATGAGCAGTTCTTC.

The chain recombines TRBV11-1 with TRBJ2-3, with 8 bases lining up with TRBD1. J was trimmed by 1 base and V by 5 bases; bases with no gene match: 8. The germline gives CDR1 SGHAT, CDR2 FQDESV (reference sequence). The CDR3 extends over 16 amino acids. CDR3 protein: CASSPSGTGGTDTQYF. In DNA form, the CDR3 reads TGTGCCAGCAGCCCATCCGGGACAGGTGGCACAGATACGCAGTATTTT.

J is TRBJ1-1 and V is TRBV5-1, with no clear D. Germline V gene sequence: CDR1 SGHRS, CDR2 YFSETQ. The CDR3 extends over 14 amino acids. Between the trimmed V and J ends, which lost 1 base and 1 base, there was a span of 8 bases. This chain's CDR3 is CASSLNEGNTEAFF. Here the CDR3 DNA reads TGCGCCAGCAGCTTGAATGAGGGGAACACTGAAGCTTTCTTT.

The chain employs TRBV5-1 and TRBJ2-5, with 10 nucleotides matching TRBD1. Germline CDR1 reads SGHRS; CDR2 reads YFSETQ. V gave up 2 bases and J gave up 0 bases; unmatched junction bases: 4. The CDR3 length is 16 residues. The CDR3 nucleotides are TGCGCCAGCAGCTTTCGGACAGGGGGGTACCAAGAGACCCAGTACTTC. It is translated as CASSFRTGGYQETQYF.

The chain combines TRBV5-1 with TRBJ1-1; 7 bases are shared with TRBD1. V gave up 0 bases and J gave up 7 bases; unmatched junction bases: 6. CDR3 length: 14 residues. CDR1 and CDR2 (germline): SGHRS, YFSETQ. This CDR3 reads CASSLAVGGDEAFF. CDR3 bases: TGCGCCAGCAGCTTGGCCGTAGGGGGCGATGAAGCTTTCTTT.

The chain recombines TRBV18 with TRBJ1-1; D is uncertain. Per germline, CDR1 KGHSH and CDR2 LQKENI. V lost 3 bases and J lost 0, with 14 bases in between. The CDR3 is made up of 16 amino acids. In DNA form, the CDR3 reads TGTGCCAGCTCACCCTCTCCGGGGAGCATGAACACTGAAGCTTTCTTT. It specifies CASSPSPGSMNTEAFF.

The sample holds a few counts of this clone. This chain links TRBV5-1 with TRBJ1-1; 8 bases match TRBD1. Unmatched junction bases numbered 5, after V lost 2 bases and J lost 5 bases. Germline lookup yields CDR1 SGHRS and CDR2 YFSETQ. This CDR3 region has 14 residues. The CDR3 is CASSFGQGQTEAFF. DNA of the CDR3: TGCGCCAGCAGCTTCGGACAGGGCCAGACTGAAGCTTTCTTT. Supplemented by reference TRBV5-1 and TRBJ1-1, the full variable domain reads KAGVTQTPRYLIKTRGQQVTLSCSPISGHRSVSWYQQTPGQGLQFLFEYFSETQRNKGNFPGRFSGRQFSNSRSEMNVSTLELGDSALYLCASSFGQGQTEAFFGQGTRLTVV.

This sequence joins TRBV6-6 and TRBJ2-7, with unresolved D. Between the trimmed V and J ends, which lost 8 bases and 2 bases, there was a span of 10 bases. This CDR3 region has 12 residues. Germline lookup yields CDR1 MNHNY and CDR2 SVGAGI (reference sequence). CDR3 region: CASSLRAYEQYF. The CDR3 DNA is TGTGCCAGCTCACTCCGGGCCTACGAGCAGTACTTC.

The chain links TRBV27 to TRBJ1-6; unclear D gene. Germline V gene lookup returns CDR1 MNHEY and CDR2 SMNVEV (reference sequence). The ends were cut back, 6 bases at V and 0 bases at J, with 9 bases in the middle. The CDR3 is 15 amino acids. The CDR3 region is CASRPQSSYNSPLHF. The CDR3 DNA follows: TGTGCCAGCAGACCACAGAGCTCCTATAATTCACCCCTCCACTTT.

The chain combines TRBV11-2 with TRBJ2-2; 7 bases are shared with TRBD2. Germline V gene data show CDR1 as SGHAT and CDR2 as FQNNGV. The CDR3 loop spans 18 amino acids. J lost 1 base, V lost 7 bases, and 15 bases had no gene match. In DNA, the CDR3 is TGTGCCAGCAACCTCGATATTGGGGTAGCGGGGAACACCGGGGAGCTGTTTTTT. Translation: CASNLDIGVAGNTGELFF.

CDR3 coding DNA: TGTGCCAGCAGCCTTCGGACAGGGGAAGATACGCAGTATTTT. Amino acids: CASSLRTGEDTQYF. The V and J genes are TRBV7-2 and TRBJ2-3; TRBD1 matches 9 bases. The germline V gene encodes CDR1 SGHTA and CDR2 FQGNSA. Trimming at V came to 5 bases and at J to 5 bases, leaving 5 bases not matched to a gene. CDR3 size: 14 residues.

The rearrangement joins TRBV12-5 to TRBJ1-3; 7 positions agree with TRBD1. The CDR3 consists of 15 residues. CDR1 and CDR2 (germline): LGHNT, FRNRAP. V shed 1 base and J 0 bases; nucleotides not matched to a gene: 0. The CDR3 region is CASGLGDSSGNTIYF. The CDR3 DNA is TGTGCTAGTGGTTTGGGGGACAGCTCTGGAAACACCATATATTTT.

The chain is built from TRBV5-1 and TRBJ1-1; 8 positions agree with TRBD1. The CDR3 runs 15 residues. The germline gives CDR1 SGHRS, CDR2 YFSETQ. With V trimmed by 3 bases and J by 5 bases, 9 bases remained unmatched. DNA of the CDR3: TGCGCCAGCAGCTCTATTGGGACAGGTGGAACTGAAGCTTTCTTT. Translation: CASSSIGTGGTEAFF.

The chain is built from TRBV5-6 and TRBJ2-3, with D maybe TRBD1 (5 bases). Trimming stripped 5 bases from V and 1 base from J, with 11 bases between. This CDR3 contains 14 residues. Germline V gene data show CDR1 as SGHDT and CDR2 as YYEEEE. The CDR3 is CASSNKQGTDTQYF. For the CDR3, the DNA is TGTGCCAGCAGTAATAAACAGGGCACAGATACGCAGTATTTT.

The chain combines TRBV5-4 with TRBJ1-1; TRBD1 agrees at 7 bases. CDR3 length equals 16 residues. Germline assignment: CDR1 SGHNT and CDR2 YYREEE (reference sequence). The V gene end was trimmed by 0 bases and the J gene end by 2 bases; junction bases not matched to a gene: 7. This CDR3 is CASSLGRGNLNTEAFF. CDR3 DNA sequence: TGTGCCAGCAGCTTGGGCAGGGGGAATTTAAACACTGAAGCTTTCTTT.

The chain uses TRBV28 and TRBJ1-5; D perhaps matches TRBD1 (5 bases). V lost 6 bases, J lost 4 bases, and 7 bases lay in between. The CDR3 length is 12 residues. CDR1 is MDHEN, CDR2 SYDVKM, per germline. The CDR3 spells CASRAGNQPQHF. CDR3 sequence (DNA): TGTGCCAGCAGGGCAGGGAATCAGCCCCAGCATTTT.

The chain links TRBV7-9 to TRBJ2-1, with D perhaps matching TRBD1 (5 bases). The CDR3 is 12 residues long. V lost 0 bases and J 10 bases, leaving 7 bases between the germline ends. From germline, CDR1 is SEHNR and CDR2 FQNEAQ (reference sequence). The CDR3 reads CASSLAQGEQFF. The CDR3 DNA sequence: TGTGCCAGCAGCTTAGCGCAGGGCGAGCAGTTCTTC.